This T cell receptor (beta chain) was identified in a study of cytomegalovirus exposure and HLA in healthy donors (dated by TCRdb to about 2017). Some background on the complete study: An earlier analysis of some 550 of the donors reported 250 to 300 Gb of sequence data and around 120 million unique TCR beta sequences from about 200 million T cells. Rather than using new phenotypic data, the later analysis identified candidate immune exposures from TCR beta sequences and from how often those sequences occurred across donors. In an earlier analysis of more than 550 of the donors, high-throughput TCR beta sequencing was used to judge whether each TCR beta V gene segment behaved as functional or pseudogenic. A later genetic analysis took genome-wide SNP genotypes for about 55% of the 666 donors and used that subset as a discovery cohort. A handful of DR-DQ haplotypes were handled as single units for association and clustering because linkage in the cohort was strong. The study combined high-throughput TCR immunosequencing, statistical association of individual TCRs with disease status, and machine learning to predict cytomegalovirus infection status. A separate validation cohort of roughly 130 different subjects was used in addition to the 666-subject first cohort. Donor age, sex, ethnicity and CMV serostatus were collected together with the repertoire data. On average, roughly 200,000 unique TCR beta nucleotide sequences were sequenced per donor among about 400 genotyped donors of the cohort, with 15% to 20% of those sequences being non-productive. Roughly 310 gigabases of sequencing data and 78 million or so unique TCR sequences were included in an early release covering 550 to 800 HLA-typed donors. In a later analysis, previously published TCR beta repertoires from several hundred donors were re-analyzed and high-resolution HLA genotyping was added so that TCR occurrence patterns could be studied. The number of donors typed differed by locus, with roughly 620-630 for A, B, C, DRB1 and DQB1, more than 500 for DQA1, 600 to 610 for DPA1, and 400 to 490 for DPB1. Every repertoire in the discovery cohort had been generated on one and the same sequencing platform. The study profiled the T cell repertoires of 500 to 800 subjects by immunosequencing and related them to cytomegalovirus serostatus. The aim of the study was to test whether cataloging public T cell receptors could identify signatures of past pathogen exposure. Of the 300 to 450 genotyped donors, about 84% fell in the genetic ancestry cluster associated with self-reported Caucasian donors. HLA typing included class I and class II loci at four-digit resolution.

What the work shows at the level of the full study, not this receptor alone: When HLA alleles, especially DR and DQ, strongly co-occurred, attributing TCR associations to individual alleles was difficult. In a later analysis, HLA-associated TCR beta chains showed more clonal expansion and lower generation probabilities than non-associated chains that were equally common. HLA typing was unavailable for some donors at each locus, so association tests used only the typed subset. In a later analysis, over 15,000 TCR beta sequences were associated with specific HLA alleles at a false discovery rate of 0.05. Some IMGT-functional V segments, including TRBV6-2 and TRBV6-3, could not be distinguished by the 87-base-pair reads and were therefore excluded. The authors suggested that the approach could potentially be generalized to other disease states and immunological phenotypes. A later genetic analysis associated a missense DCLRE1C variant with V-gene and J-gene trimming of TCR beta chains, and an independent cohort replicated the association. Linkage disequilibrium might explain the correlated functional status among segregating V segments, but an unknown experimental factor could not be ruled out. The only immune exposure information available for the cohort was CMV serostatus. Cytomegalovirus status was reported to be diagnosed by the classifier with high specificity and sensitivity in both the original and validation cohorts. According to a later analysis, parvovirus B19, influenza, CMV and Epstein-Barr virus appeared linked to several top co-occurrence clusters. This cohort had only TCR beta chains sequenced, and the lack of alpha or paired-chain data limited which features could be detected. A cluster of highly shared sequence variants was judged likely to be a technical artifact of the sequencing pipeline. A later analysis found that most CMV-associated TCR beta chains appeared HLA-restricted, with HLA associations seemingly driven largely by CMV exposure. The presence/absence analyses assumed that sequencing depth was roughly uniform across donors, and that assumption may not be true. The earlier analysis of approximately 560 of the donors excluded approximately 15 rarely observed V segments, including chromosome 9 orphons, because counts were too low. According to a later analysis, TCR association rates differed among HLA loci, with DRB1 alleles showing the most associated TCRs and HLA-C alleles showing the fewest. A further reported finding was that TCR beta sequences accurately predicted the HLA-A and HLA-B alleles for most subjects in the first cohort. The study listed approximately 150 TCR beta chains as associated with cytomegalovirus. In a later genetic analysis, fewer N-insertions in productive TCRs were reported among donors in an Asian-associated ancestry cluster than the roughly 700-donor mean. An earlier analysis of roughly 570 of the donors showed that most TCR beta V segments appeared in productive rearrangements either about 87% or about 30% of the time, which broadly matched IMGT annotations. In vitro tests confirmed that three of the cytomegalovirus-associated TCR beta chains recognize cytomegalovirus antigens. While some public TCRs were present in many individuals, most TCR sequences turned up only very rarely across donors.

As for this clone: No antigen is known for it.

The library came from the immunoSEQ multiplex PCR assay. The multiplex PCR relied on a mix of 60 forward primers for TCR Vbeta segments and 13 reverse primers for TCR Jbeta segments. The CDR3 region of rearranged TCR beta genes was amplified from genomic DNA by a multiplex PCR assay. Amplified TCR beta libraries were sequenced as 87-base-pair reads on the Illumina HiSeq System. As for the original processing: Across the 500 to 850 repertoires, a later analysis counted 75 million to 90 million unique TCR beta chains, some 11 million of which were shared by at least two donors. To remove PCR and sequencing errors, raw reads were error-corrected and collapsed into unique sequences using a nearest-neighbor algorithm that merged closely related sequences. Alignment of CDR3 sequences to IMGT reference sequences was used to assign V, D and J gene segments. For a sequence to be retained, a match of at least six nucleotides to both a V gene segment and a J gene segment was required. A rearrangement counted as productive if the CDR3 had no stop codons and remained in frame with V and J, and every other rearrangement counted as non-productive. Following IMGT convention, CDR3 was defined as the stretch from the second conserved V-encoded cysteine to the conserved J-encoded phenylalanine. The earlier analysis of about 610 of the donors excluded sequences that lacked an unambiguous match to a single V gene segment. An earlier analysis of a few hundred of the donors classified V segments as functional when productive rearrangements were above 56.7% and as segregating when the standard deviation between donors was above 5%. A statistical classification framework was built for diagnosing cytomegalovirus status from the catalog of TCR beta chain sequences. A later analysis assigned V and J genes by comparing TCR nucleotide sequences with IMGT/GENE-DB human TR gene sequences. A later analysis assigned CDR3 sequences and most-parsimonious VDJ recombination scenarios with the TCRdist pipeline. In a later analysis, each TCR beta chain was defined by its CDR3 amino acid sequence together with its V-gene family, and reads lacking a unique V-gene family were excluded. As a way to deal with suspected cross-contamination and a sequencing artifact, a later analysis dropped 450 to 700 nucleotide sequences that were highly shared and had low generation probability. A later analysis calculated a clonal expansion index for each public chain from normalized within-repertoire ranks of inferred template counts. In a later analysis, generation probabilities were computed using a VDJ recombination model fitted to out-of-frame rearrangements, and the results were checked against IGoR. In a later analysis, TCR-TCR, TCR-HLA and TCR-CMV co-occurrence was scored with hypergeometric tests, and a repertoire-size bias correction was applied to TCR pairs. False discovery rates were estimated in a later analysis by permuting HLA or CMV assignments 20 times. In a later analysis, co-occurring TCRs were grouped with DBSCAN, and TCRdist sequence similarity was added when clustering was performed within HLA-allele-positive subsets. Repertoires with fewer than 30,000 or more than 120,000 public chains were left out of co-occurrence clustering, as were five repertoires with anomalous nucleotide sharing. The clones in this table, taken by TCRdb from immuneACCESS, are in-frame only. Not every clone is retained; where verified, under half of the shortfall comes from an unresolved V gene, and the cause of the rest is unknown. V, J and clone size derive from that table, while D and trimming were established from the DNA sequence. The sample table holds 100,000 to 150,000 clones. The ten largest clonotypes hold approximately 2.6% of the sample.

In total, roughly 710 healthy bone marrow donors made up the cohort. Cohort members were all nominally healthy when sampled, although unrecorded immune exposures were likely present. The donor tested CMV seronegative, placing the donor among the approximately 360 seronegative members of the cohort. Every donor gave a peripheral blood sample, and the peripheral blood mononuclear cells from that sample were used for TCR beta sequencing. The Qiagen DNeasy Blood Extraction Kit was used to extract genomic DNA from the blood cell samples. The V end loses 4 bases and the J end loses 0 bases, and a stretch of 31 bases separates them. The germline V gene supplies CDR1 LGHNA and CDR2 YNFKEQ. The CDR3 runs 23 amino acids, cysteine and phenylalanine included. Only the CDR3 part of the read is kept: 69 bases, read in frame from the first base.

The sequenced material came from PBMCs. The sequence joins TRBV4-2 to TRBJ2-6; D gene: possibly TRBD1, on 6 matching bases. This clonotype was obtained from a man aged 25-45 years in good health and CMV-seronegative. The nucleotides are TGTGCCAGCAGCCCCGTCAAGCGGTGGGCTGGGGGCAATTTCCGCTCTGGGGCCAACGTCCTGACTTTC. This codes for CASSPVKRWAGGNFRSGANVLTF.